Listed here are 8 T cell receptor beta chains from one sample, sequenced in a study of control samples from healthy donors and cancer patients. The method was immunoSEQ multiplex PCR; TCRdb's version includes in-frame clones alone and lacks a portion of them. The sample holds roughly 100,000 clones, more than 90% seen once. Sequencing was carried out using blood. These receptors all come from a human donor in good health. The donor label of this sample is uncertain.

The rearrangement links TRBV2 to TRBJ1-2; D may be TRBD1 (5 bases). The germline V gene has CDR1 SNHLY and CDR2 FYNNEI. The CDR3 covers 13 residues. V lost 7 bases, J lost 5 bases, and 14 bases lay in between. The CDR3 DNA reads TGTGCCAGCAACCAGGACAACGTTTATGGCTACACCTTC. This encodes CASNQDNVYGYTF.

V gene TRBV19 combines with J gene TRBJ1-5; 7 nucleotides match TRBD1. From germline, CDR1 is LNHDA and CDR2 SQIVND (reference sequence). The CDR3 runs 14 residues. Trimming removed 4 bases from V and 4 bases from J; junction bases left unmatched: 4. CDR3 in DNA: TGTGCCAGTAGTAGGGACAGAGATAATCAGCCCCAGCATTTT. The encoded protein is CASSRDRDNQPQHF.

This sequence joins TRBV6-1 and TRBJ1-1, with unresolved D. The CDR3 loop spans 13 amino acids. The germline V gene encodes CDR1 MNHNS and CDR2 SASEGT. Between the trimmed V and J ends, which lost 0 bases and 10 bases, there was a span of 12 bases. The CDR3 region is CASSEAHLRSAFF. CDR3 coding DNA: TGTGCCAGCAGTGAAGCGCACCTCAGATCAGCTTTCTTT.

The chain couples TRBV9 to TRBJ1-3; 7 bases agree with TRBD1. CDR1 is SGDLS, CDR2 YYNGEE, per germline. V was pared by 0 bases and J by 4 bases, with 4 bases of the junction left unmatched. CDR3 length: 15 residues. CDR3 bases: TGTGCCAGCAGCGTAGGGGGGACAGAAGGAAACACCATATATTTT. Its translation is CASSVGGTEGNTIYF.

With respect to this clone: One end of the junction varies from germline; a read error may be responsible. The genes are TRBV29-1 and TRBJ2-5, with 14 positions matching TRBD2. The CDR3 sequence is 15 residues long. Germline CDR1 and CDR2: SQVTM and ANQGSEA. The CDR3, as DNA: TGCAGCGTTGAAGGGACTAGCGGGGGGCAAGGGACCCAGTACTTC. Protein sequence: CSVEGTSGGQGTQYF.

The rearrangement joins TRBV6-5 to TRBJ1-5; no definite D call. Per germline, CDR1 MNHEY and CDR2 SVGAGI. This CDR3 comprises 14 residues. V was shortened by 7 bases and J by 4 bases, with 14 bases between the two germline ends. The CDR3 here is CASKMEGSNQPQHF. Written as DNA, the CDR3 is TGTGCCAGCAAAATGGAGGGATCAAATCAGCCCCAGCATTTT.

The rearrangement links TRBV19 to TRBJ2-7; 11 bases are shared with TRBD1. This CDR3 comprises 13 residues. The trim removed 6 bases at V and 5 bases at J, leaving 3 bases unmatched. The germline V gene encodes CDR1 LNHDA and CDR2 SQIVND (reference sequence). The CDR3 nucleotides are TGTGCCAGTAGCGGACAGGGGGCCGACGAGCAGTACTTC. Its translation: CASSGQGADEQYF. Full variable domain (missing parts from reference TRBV19 and TRBJ2-7): DGGITQSPKYLFRKEGQNVTLSCEQNLNHDAMYWYRQDPGQGLRLIYYSQIVNDFQKGDIAEGYSVSREKKESFPLTVTSAQKNPTAFYLCASSGQGADEQYFGPGTRLTVT.

The J gene is TRBJ2-6, the V gene TRBV27; the match to TRBD1 covers 9 bases. The germline gives CDR1 MNHEY, CDR2 SMNVEV (reference sequence). Trimming took 7 bases from V and 4 from J; bases not matched to a gene: 11. The CDR3 is made up of 17 amino acids. In DNA form, the CDR3 reads TGTGCCAGCACCACTCTCGGGACAGGGATAGGGGCCAACGTCCTGACTTTC. This translates into CASTTLGTGIGANVLTF.